The entry below describes one TCR beta chain. Its matching antigen is unknown. The sample contains more than one DNA sequence encoding this CDR3. The CDR3 totals 16 residues. Germline trimming cut 0 bases from V and 8 bases from J; bases unmatched to any gene: 11. In germline, CDR1 is MNHEY, CDR2 SVGAGI. Use of 60 Vbeta and 13 Jbeta primers characterized the PCR. TCRdb's table, derived via immunoSEQ multiplex PCR, lists solely in-frame clones and lacks some. The data contain 160,000 or so clones, around 76% of them singletons. This sample is part of a study of cytomegalovirus exposure and HLA in healthy donors. Overall study: Out of about 180 million T cells, an earlier analysis found more than 95 million unique TCR beta sequences in total. Study results and limitations: It was reported that the classifier diagnosed cytomegalovirus status with high specificity and sensitivity in both the original and validation cohorts. Within the data, a cluster of highly shared sequence variants was likely a sequencing artifact.

The sequenced material came from PBMCs. This TCR derives from a man aged 55 to 70 in good health and CMV-seronegative. The chain uses TRBV6-5 and TRBJ2-7; 9 bases align to TRBD2. CDR3 in amino acids: CASSYSRGGGAFQQYF. DNA for the CDR3: TGTGCCAGCAGTTACTCGAGGGGCGGGGGGGCCTTCCAGCAGTACTTC.